The rows below give T cell receptor beta chains drawn from one sample of a study of shared clonotypes between healthy human individuals. Some clones are missing from TCRdb's copy, which holds only in-frame ones; the method was immunoSEQ multiplex PCR. The table lists 2.3 million or so clones, 80% to 95% of them singletons. The sample taken for sequencing was naive CD4+ T cells from PBMCs. The source of these receptors is a man aged 18-30 years in good health. Some clones in this sample may be carry-over from other donors' samples. CDR3s leave out the opening cysteine and the closing phenylalanine or tryptophan. Some rows have no size entry. The others give once, few or many, or a class for an expanded clone.

J gene | CDR3 length | clone size | V gene | CDR3 protein
TRBJ1-4 | 12 | - | TRBV18 | ASSPSALGEKLF
TRBJ2-4 | 16 | - | TRBV18 | ASSPPNTEAATKNIQY
TRBJ2-1 | 13 | - | TRBV7-2 | ASSSTRDAHNEQF
TRBJ1-5 | 13 | - | TRBV5-1 | ASSLSGESGQPQH
TRBJ1-4 | 11 | once | TRBV27 | ASSLVWPGKLF
TRBJ2-5 | 12 | - | TRBV5-1 | ASSPTGGSETQY
TRBJ2-2 | 14 | - | TRBV4-1 | ASSPPRGANTGELF
TRBJ2-4 | 17 | - | TRBV30 | AWTQQIRTGTGAKNIQY
TRBJ1-1 | 13 | - | TRBV7-2 | ASSLGTTGGGEAF
TRBJ2-2 | 15 | - | TRBV9 | ASSAPIAGTAAGELF
TRBJ2-2 | 12 | - | TRBV5-1 | ASSPRTDTGELF
TRBJ2-7 | 12 | - | TRBV7-9 | ASSLIAGPTEQY
TRBJ2-7 | 11 | - | TRBV7-9 | ASSPPGNDEQY
TRBJ2-7 | 11 | few | TRBV2 | ATEDSSSYEQY
TRBJ2-7 | 12 | - | TRBV11-3 | ASSRGQSSYEQY
TRBJ1-5 | 12 | few | TRBV7-9 | ASSLDVSNQPQH
TRBJ1-1 | 11 | once | TRBV7-3 | ASSLMIQSEAF
TRBJ1-1 | 13 | - | TRBV5-1 | ASSLGFGGDTEAF
TRBJ1-1 | 14 | - | TRBV10-1 | ASSDGSRQGRTEAF
TRBJ2-5 | 12 | - | TRBV4-1 | ASSQQGTQETQY
TRBJ2-7 | 9 | - | TRBV28 | ASSGGYEQY
TRBJ2-7 | 10 | - | TRBV6-6 | ASSLFGDEQY
TRBJ2-7 | 13 | - | TRBV28 | ASNNRGRPSYEQY
TRBJ2-3 | 15 | - | TRBV19 | ASSIDRSGSGTDTQY
TRBJ1-5 | 14 | - | TRBV15 | ATSRELQGVPTAQH
TRBJ1-3 | 13 | - | TRBV2 | ASSEAGTGRNTIY
TRBJ2-5 | 14 | - | TRBV5-1 | ASSLYLAGGEETQY
TRBJ2-5 | 13 | - | TRBV18 | ASSPLGGAGETQY
TRBJ2-7 | 12 | - | TRBV9 | ASSERDGSYEQY
TRBJ2-3 | 12 | - | TRBV5-8 | ASSLAGRADTQY
TRBJ1-1 | 12 | - | TRBV4-1 | ASSLGQSNTEAF
TRBJ2-5 | 11 | - | TRBV5-1 | ASSLDYQETQY
TRBJ2-1 | 17 | - | TRBV7-3 | ASSLYGTSGLSSYNEQF
TRBJ2-7 | 12 | - | TRBV5-1 | ASSLAYPPYEQY
TRBJ2-7 | 10 | - | TRBV10-3 | ASKQGGDEQY
TRBJ2-1 | 12 | - | TRBV10-3 | AISGRTGGNEQF
TRBJ1-5 | 15 | - | TRBV5-8 | ASSLDGTGRLNQPQH
TRBJ2-7 | 11 | - | TRBV5-1 | ASSWDLGGEQY
TRBJ2-1 | 11 | - | TRBV7-3 | ASSFTSQDEQF
TRBJ2-7 | 10 | few | TRBV25-1 | ASSEYRGGQY
TRBJ2-4 | 10 | - | TRBV11-3 | ATPPGALALY
TRBJ1-5 | 12 | - | TRBV25-1 | ASSQLASNQPQH